Shown below are 19 T cell receptor beta chains from a single sample sequenced in a study of blood T cell repertoires in COVID-19. Profiling relied on immunoSEQ multiplex PCR, and the TCRdb table lists in-frame clones only, not all of them. This sample has about 190,000 clones, with about four fifths found just once. Sequencing input: PBMCs or T cells enriched from blood (not recorded which). These receptors came from a woman aged 25-40 years who had recovered from COVID-19.

The V call is TRBV5-8, the J call TRBJ1-5, with 8 bases aligning to TRBD1. J lost 6 bases, V lost 4 bases, and 9 bases had no gene match. The CDR3 is 15 residues long. CDR1 and CDR2 from the germline V gene are SGHTS and YDEGEE. CDR3 nucleotides: TGTGCCAGCAGCCTGCAGGGGGCGTTAGTTCAGCCCCAGCATTTT. It translates to CASSLQGALVQPQHF.

This chain joins TRBV5-1 and TRBJ1-3; D unresolved. The V and J ends lost 1 base and 4 bases respectively, with 9 bases between them. Germline assignment: CDR1 SGHRS and CDR2 YFSETQ. The CDR3 totals 14 residues. CDR3 bases: TGCGCCAGCAGCTTGACCGTGCAGGGAAACACCATATATTTT. Protein: CASSLTVQGNTIYF.

The rearrangement links TRBV6-4 to TRBJ1-4; 8 bases match TRBD1. The CDR3 sequence is 15 residues long. The V gene end was trimmed by 4 bases and the J gene end by 5 bases; junction bases not matched to a gene: 6. Germline-derived CDR1 and CDR2 are MRHNA and SNTAGT. CDR3 nucleotides: TGTGCCAGCAGTGTGGGGACAGGTTCGAATGAAAAACTGTTTTTT. It codes for CASSVGTGSNEKLFF.

There are many counts of this clone. The CDR3 sequence is CASSYTLDTQYF. The CDR3 DNA follows: TGTGCCAGCAGTTATACATTGGATACGCAGTATTTT. The genes are TRBV6-5 and TRBJ2-3; no definite D call. Germline CDR1 and CDR2: MNHEY and SVGAGI. Trimming stripped 3 bases from V and 6 bases from J, with 7 bases between. The CDR3 loop spans 12 amino acids.

The chain combines TRBV27 with TRBJ1-6; the match to TRBD1 covers 7 bases. This CDR3 is built from 15 residues. With V trimmed by 3 bases and J by 10 bases, 9 bases remained unmatched. Germline CDR1 is MNHEY and CDR2 is SMNVEV (reference sequence). The CDR3: CASSFLTGPDSPLHF. The CDR3 DNA sequence: TGTGCCAGCAGTTTCCTGACAGGGCCAGACTCACCCCTCCACTTT.

V gene TRBV9 combines with J gene TRBJ1-4; maybe TRBD1 (6 bases). Germline CDR1 is SGDLS and CDR2 is YYNGEE. The CDR3 contains 15 residues. The V gene lost 4 bases and the J gene lost 4 bases, with 14 bases spanning the gap. The DNA for the CDR3 is TGTGCCAGCAGCACCTCGGGACAATTTAATGAAAAACTGTTTTTT. This encodes CASSTSGQFNEKLFF.

The chain combines TRBV10-3 with TRBJ2-1, with D tentatively TRBD1 (6 bases). The V gene's germline CDR1 is ENHRY and CDR2 SYGVKD. Deletions cut 6 bases from V and 1 base from J, with 13 bases between. CDR3 size: 15 residues. CDR3 sequence reads: CAISGPGASYNEQFF. The CDR3 coding sequence is TGTGCCATCAGCGGACCAGGGGCGTCCTACAATGAGCAGTTCTTC.

This clone showed up just once. The rearrangement uses TRBV29-1 and TRBJ2-3; TRBD1 might be the D (8 bases). Germline V gives CDR1 SQVTM, CDR2 ANQGSEA. The CDR3 consists of 14 residues. Trimming stripped 4 bases from V and 8 bases from J, with 19 bases between. CDR3 nucleotides: TGCAGCGTTGGAGGACAGGGACTATCCGGTACGCAGTATTTT. Residues: CSVGGQGLSGTQYF.

This clone was detected only a few times. The chain uses TRBV4-2 and TRBJ1-2, with a weak D call TRBD1 (5 bases). Germline CDR1 is LGHNA and CDR2 is YNFKEQ. V dropped 0 bases and J dropped 6 bases, with 11 bases sitting between them. The length of the CDR3 is 14 residues. The CDR3 loop is CASSQDKGSDGYTF. DNA for the CDR3: TGTGCCAGCAGCCAAGATAAGGGGTCGGATGGCTACACCTTC.

The CDR3: CASSPRGGDGYTF. In DNA, the CDR3 is TGTGCCAGCAGCCCTCGGGGGGGAGATGGCTACACCTTC. The V gene is TRBV28, the J gene TRBJ1-2, with D perhaps matching TRBD1 (5 bases). CDR1 and CDR2 from the germline V gene are MDHEN and SYDVKM. Trimming took 6 bases from V and 6 from J, leaving 14 bases between them. This CDR3 comprises 13 residues.

The gene calls are TRBV7-2 and TRBJ2-2; TRBD1 matches at 9 bases. CDR1 and CDR2 (germline): SGHTA, FQGNSA. With V trimmed by 2 bases and J by 4 bases, 14 bases remained unmatched. The CDR3 runs 19 residues. The CDR3 bases are TGTGCCAGCAGCTTAAGGGACAGGGTAGTAGCCGCGGGCACCGGGGAGCTGTTTTTT. Translating it yields CASSLRDRVVAAGTGELFF.

The V and J genes are TRBV30 and TRBJ2-1; 9 bases fit TRBD1. Trimming at V came to 2 bases and at J to 3 bases, leaving 2 bases not matched to a gene. There are 14 residues in the CDR3. From germline, CDR1 is GTSNPN and CDR2 SVGIG (reference sequence). The CDR3 loop reads CAWSKGQGYNEQFF. The CDR3 DNA sequence: TGTGCCTGGAGTAAGGGACAGGGCTACAATGAGCAGTTCTTC.

V is TRBV11-3 and J is TRBJ2-2; 10 bases fit TRBD1. Germline lookup yields CDR1 SGHNT and CDR2 YENEEA. The CDR3 spans 16 residues. V dropped 5 bases and J dropped 4; count of bases not matched to a gene: 7. The chain's CDR3 is CASSQDRGRGTGELFF. CDR3 sequence (DNA): TGTGCCAGCAGCCAGGACAGGGGGAGAGGCACCGGGGAGCTGTTTTTT.

This clone was observed a single time. The chain recombines TRBV28 with TRBJ1-5, with 7 bases fitting TRBD1. The V gene end was trimmed by 8 bases and the J gene end by 3 bases; junction bases not matched to a gene: 4. This CDR3 region has 13 residues. Germline-derived CDR1 and CDR2 are MDHEN and SYDVKM. DNA of the CDR3: TGTGCCAGCGGGGGACAGTCCAATCAGCCCCAGCATTTT. Amino acid sequence: CASGGQSNQPQHF.

This chain connects TRBV2 to TRBJ1-1, with TRBD1 identical over 8 bases. The CDR3 length is 14 residues. Losses at the gene ends were 5 bases for V and 4 bases for J; bases not matched to a gene: 6. CDR1 is SNHLY and CDR2 is FYNNEI in the germline V gene. The CDR3 sequence: CASSPTGVGTEAFF. The DNA for the CDR3 is TGTGCCAGCAGTCCGACAGGGGTCGGCACTGAAGCTTTCTTT. The complete variable domain, with remaining parts taken from reference TRBV2 and TRBJ1-1, reads EPEVTQTPSHQVTQMGQEVILRCVPISNHLYFYWYRQILGQKVEFLVSFYNNEISEKSEIFDDQFSVERPDGSNFTLKIRSTKLEDSAMYFCASSPTGVGTEAFFGQGTRLTVV.

The rearrangement links TRBV3-1 (or the pseudogene TRBV3-2) to TRBJ2-5, with D unclear. The CDR3 has 15 amino acids. V gave up 0 bases and J gave up 2 bases, with 10 bases separating them. Germline values: CDR1 LGHDT, CDR2 YNNKEL (reference sequence). The CDR3 nucleotides are TGTGCCAGCAGCCAAGAACTGCATTCACAAGAGACCCAGTACTTC. It translates to CASSQELHSQETQYF.

This clone was seen just once. This chain connects TRBV5-1 to TRBJ2-2; 8 bases agree with TRBD2. Unmatched junction bases numbered 4, after V lost 4 bases and J lost 8 bases. CDR3 size: 13 residues. The V gene's germline CDR1 is SGHRS and CDR2 YFSETQ. The chain's CDR3 is CASSREGAGELFF. CDR3 DNA: TGCGCCAGCAGCCGGGAGGGCGCGGGGGAGCTGTTTTTT.

The rearrangement links TRBV29-1 to TRBJ1-2; D may be TRBD1 (6 bases). Trimming cost V 4 bases and J 5 bases, with 14 bases left between them. The CDR3 is 13 residues long. Germline values: CDR1 SQVTM, CDR2 ANQGSEA. The CDR3 nucleotides read TGCAGCGTTGGAGGGGGGGCCCTATATGGCTACACCTTC. It codes for CSVGGGALYGYTF.

This clone occurred a few times. The V call is TRBV15, the J call TRBJ1-5; perhaps TRBD1 as D (5 bases). V lost 0 bases, J lost 9 bases, and 12 bases lay in between. The CDR3 covers 14 residues. Germline CDR1 and CDR2: LNHNV and YYDKDF (reference sequence). The CDR3 region has the DNA TGTGCCACCAGCAGAGAGAAGGGACTGAGGCCCCAGCATTTT. Translating gives CATSREKGLRPQHF.